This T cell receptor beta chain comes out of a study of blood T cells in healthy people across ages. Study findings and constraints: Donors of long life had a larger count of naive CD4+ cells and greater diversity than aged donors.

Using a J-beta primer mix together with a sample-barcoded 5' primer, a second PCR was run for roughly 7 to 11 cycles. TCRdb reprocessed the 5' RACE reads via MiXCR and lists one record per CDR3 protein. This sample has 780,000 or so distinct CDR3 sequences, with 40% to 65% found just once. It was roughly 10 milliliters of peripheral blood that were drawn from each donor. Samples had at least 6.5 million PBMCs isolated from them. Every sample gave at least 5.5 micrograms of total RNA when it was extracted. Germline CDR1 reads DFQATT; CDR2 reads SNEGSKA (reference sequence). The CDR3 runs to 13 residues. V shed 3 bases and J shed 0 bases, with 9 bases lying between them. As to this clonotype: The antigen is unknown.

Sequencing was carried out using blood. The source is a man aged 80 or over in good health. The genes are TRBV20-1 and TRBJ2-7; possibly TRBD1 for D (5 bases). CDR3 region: CSASSRVSYEQYF. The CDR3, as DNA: TGCAGTGCTAGCTCCAGGGTCTCCTACGAGCAGTACTTC.